A single sample gave rise to the 10 T cell receptor beta chains below, sequenced in a study of shared clonotypes between healthy human individuals. Method: immunoSEQ multiplex PCR; TCRdb's copy keeps in-frame clones and lacks some. The sample holds 2 million to 2.5 million clones, 80% to 95% seen once. Sequenced input: naive CD4+ T cells from PBMCs. Subset denoted: CD45RA+ positively selected. The receptor source for this set is a man aged 18 to 30 in good health. Some clones in this sample may be carry-over from other donors' samples.

V usage is TRBV6-6 and J usage is TRBJ2-1, with 11 positions matching TRBD2. Germline CDR1 and CDR2: MNHNY and SVGAGI (reference sequence). The CDR3 totals 15 residues. V lost 6 bases to trimming and J lost 5 bases; unmatched junction nucleotides: 6. CDR3 coding DNA: TGTGCCAGCAGAAACCTAGCGGGAGGTAACAATGAGCAGTTCTTC. Residues: CASRNLAGGNNEQFF.

The chain couples TRBV5-1 to TRBJ2-5; 7 nucleotides match TRBD1. The last part of the DNA fits TRBJ2-7 better; the J call may be wrong. There are 15 residues in the CDR3. Germline V CDR1 and CDR2: SGHRS, YFSETQ. The CDR3 DNA sequence: TGCGCCAGCAGCCTGTCCGGGACAGCTTCCTACGAGCAGTACTTC. It is translated as CASSLSGTASYEQYF.

The chain joins TRBV5-1 to TRBJ1-3, with 7 nucleotides matching TRBD1. Germline V gives CDR1 SGHRS, CDR2 YFSETQ. The V and J ends lost 1 base and 0 bases, in that order; junction bases with no gene match: 10. The length of the CDR3 is 18 residues. CDR3 residues: CASSLSLGAGGSGNTIYF. The CDR3 region has the DNA TGCGCCAGCAGCTTGTCTCTCGGGGCAGGGGGCTCTGGAAACACCATATATTTT.

The table lists this clone with a count of one. The rearrangement joins TRBV28 to TRBJ2-2; D gene unclear. The CDR3 runs 13 residues. Trimming removed 8 bases at V and 2 bases at J, with 9 bases between. CDR1 is MDHEN and CDR2 is SYDVKM in the germline V gene. CDR3 in amino acids: CASELRNTGELFF. CDR3 bases: TGTGCCAGCGAGCTCCGAAACACCGGGGAGCTGTTTTTT.

The chain recombines TRBV9 with TRBJ1-2; D might be TRBD1 (5 bases). Germline-derived CDR1 and CDR2 are SGDLS and YYNGEE. The CDR3 is 14 residues long. Trimming removed 6 bases at V and 4 bases at J, with 16 bases between. The chain's CDR3 is CASTPRETAYGYTF. CDR3 DNA: TGTGCCAGCACGCCAAGAGAGACAGCCTATGGCTACACCTTC. Full variable domain (outside the CDR3, taken from reference TRBV9 and TRBJ1-2): DSGVTQTPKHLITATGQRVTLRCSPRSGDLSVYWYQQSLDQGLQFLIQYYNGEERAKGNILERFSAQQFPDLHSELNLSSLELGDSALYFCASTPRETAYGYTFGSGTRLTVV.

The chain has TRBV7-2 and TRBJ2-7; D not resolved. CDR1 SGHTA and CDR2 FQGNSA come from the germline V gene. This CDR3 is 13 amino acids long. Trimming cost V 1 base and J 7 bases, with 11 bases left between them. CDR3 sequence (DNA): TGTGCCAGCAGCTTAGGTCCCTCGCTTGAGCAGTACTTC. This codes for CASSLGPSLEQYF.

To note about this clone: This CDR3 is also generated by other DNA sequences in the sample. The CDR3 loop reads CASSLGLAGADTQYF. CDR3 DNA: TGCGCCAGCAGCTTAGGACTAGCGGGAGCAGATACGCAGTATTTT. The chain carries TRBV5-1 and TRBJ2-3; 13 bases match TRBD2. Germline CDR1 SGHRS, CDR2 YFSETQ. V shed 2 bases, J shed 4 bases, and the junction held 1 base outside the gene matches. The CDR3 runs to 15 residues.

Only one count was recorded for this clone. The V and J genes are TRBV7-3 and TRBJ2-1; D is possibly TRBD2 (6 bases). The germline CDR1 and CDR2 sequences are SGHTA and FQGTGA. With 8 bases removed from V and 9 bases from J, the gap between germline ends came to 17 bases. CDR3 size: 13 residues. CDR3 in amino acids: CASGGTPNSEQFF. The CDR3 nucleotides are TGTGCCAGCGGCGGGACGCCTAATTCTGAGCAGTTCTTC.

V gene TRBV4-2 combines with J gene TRBJ2-1, with 8 bases lining up with TRBD2. This CDR3 region has 16 residues. Germline trimming cut 4 bases from V and 4 bases from J; bases unmatched to any gene: 9. Germline V lookup: CDR1 LGHNA, CDR2 YNFKEQ. DNA for the CDR3: TGTGCCAGCAGCCTTCCAGCGGGAGAAGGGTACAATGAGCAGTTCTTC. Amino acids: CASSLPAGEGYNEQFF.

The V gene is TRBV27, the J gene TRBJ2-7; D is possibly TRBD2 (5 bases). CDR3 length: 18 amino acids. Per the germline V gene, CDR1 is MNHEY and CDR2 is SMNVEV (reference sequence). Trimming took 2 bases from V and 0 from J, leaving 20 bases between them. This chain's CDR3 is CASSLGRSGWRSSYEQYF. CDR3 in DNA: TGTGCCAGCAGTTTAGGCCGGTCTGGATGGAGGAGCTCCTACGAGCAGTACTTC.